The next 5 T cell receptor beta chains were all read from a single sample in a study of shared clonotypes between healthy human individuals. The repertoire was sequenced with immunoSEQ multiplex PCR; TCRdb's copy has only in-frame clones and lacks some. The sample carries 400,000 to 550,000 clones, roughly 85% recorded once. Sequenced input: PBMCs. These receptors originate from a woman aged 40 to 55 in good health. Some clones in this sample may be carry-over from other donors' samples.

This chain joins TRBV27 and TRBJ2-1; D remains unclear. The CDR3 has 12 amino acids. The germline V and J ends were trimmed by 1 base and 9 bases, with 7 bases remaining between them. Germline CDR1 reads MNHEY; CDR2 reads SMNVEV (reference sequence). The CDR3 DNA reads as TGTGCCAGCAGTTTATACGCAGGTGAGCAGTTCTTC. This translates into CASSLYAGEQFF.

A word on this clone: The sample contains more than one DNA sequence encoding this CDR3. The CDR3: CASSLPGSTDTQYF. The DNA of the CDR3 is TGTGCCAGCAGCCTTCCGGGGTCCACAGATACGCAGTATTTT. The chain links TRBV5-4 to TRBJ2-3, with D perhaps TRBD2 (5 bases). This CDR3 is 14 amino acids long. Trimming cost V 4 bases and J 2 bases, with 11 bases left between them. Germline V lookup: CDR1 SGHNT, CDR2 YYREEE (reference sequence).

Comments on this clone: Other DNA variants within this sample encode the same CDR3. The chain employs TRBV5-1 and TRBJ2-7; TRBD2 matches at 14 bases. The length of the CDR3 is 17 residues. V lost 4 bases to trimming and J lost 0 bases; unmatched junction nucleotides: 6. The germline CDR1 and CDR2 sequences are SGHRS and YFSETQ. CDR3 in amino acids: CASSLGLAGGPSYEQYF. The CDR3 coding sequence is TGCGCCAGCAGCCTCGGACTAGCGGGAGGCCCCTCCTACGAGCAGTACTTC. Together with reference TRBV5-1 and TRBJ2-7, the CDR3 gives the full variable domain: KAGVTQTPRYLIKTRGQQVTLSCSPISGHRSVSWYQQTPGQGLQFLFEYFSETQRNKGNFPGRFSGRQFSNSRSEMNVSTLELGDSALYLCASSLGLAGGPSYEQYFGPGTRLTVT.

A remark on this clone: One junction end disagrees with the germline gene, perhaps due to a read error. The rearrangement links TRBV19 to TRBJ2-7, with 8 nucleotides matching TRBD2. CDR3 length: 14 amino acids. CDR1 and CDR2 from the germline V gene are LNHDA and SQIVND (reference sequence). CDR3 sequence (DNA): TGTGCCAGTAGCATAGGGGGACTAGTCCACGAGCAGTACTTC. It codes for CASSIGGLVHEQYF.

The chain links TRBV7-8 to TRBJ2-5, with a weak D call TRBD1 (5 bases). The ends were cut back, 1 base at V and 2 bases at J, with 20 bases in the middle. The CDR3 has 18 amino acids. Germline values: CDR1 SGHVS, CDR2 FQNEAQ. The CDR3 nucleotides read TGTGCCAGCAGCTTAGTCAGGTCCTCACAGGCTAGACAAGAGACCCAGTACTTC. As protein: CASSLVRSSQARQETQYF.